A single sample is the source of the 5 T cell receptor beta chains below, sequenced in a study of radiotherapy plus CTLA-4 blockade in lung cancer. Sequencing used immunoSEQ multiplex PCR; TCRdb keeps in-frame clones, though not all of them. This repertoire shows about 98,000 clones, more than 75% found once; its top ten account for under 4%. The sequenced sample was peripheral blood, obtained from a patient treated with radiotherapy plus ipilimumab. These TCRs come from a human donor with non-small cell lung cancer who had a partial response to radiotherapy plus ipilimumab.

The DNA for the CDR3 is TGTGCCAGCAGTGCCTCCGGGACAGGGTTAGGAGAGCAGTACTTC. Translation: CASSASGTGLGEQYF. The V call is TRBV6-5, the J call TRBJ2-7, with 9 bases that match TRBD1. Germline CDR1 is MNHEY and CDR2 is SVGAGI. V dropped 5 bases and J dropped 7; count of bases not matched to a gene: 12. This CDR3 region has 15 residues.

The chain combines TRBV28 with TRBJ2-7; no clear D gene. CDR1 is MDHEN, CDR2 SYDVKM, per germline. The CDR3 is 13 residues long. Trimming took 5 bases from V and 2 from J, leaving 10 bases between them. CDR3 in amino acids: CASSRPLTYEQYF. The CDR3 nucleotides are TGTGCCAGCAGTCGTCCACTAACCTACGAGCAGTACTTC.

This chain uses TRBV7-2 with TRBJ2-5; 10 positions agree with TRBD2. The CDR3 loop spans 15 amino acids. With 8 bases clipped from V and 5 bases from J, the junction kept 11 bases outside the gene matches. Germline V CDR1 and CDR2: SGHTA, FQGNSA. In DNA, the CDR3 is TGTGCCAGCGCAAGGGCTAGCGGGAGTTCTGAGACCCAGTACTTC. Its translation: CASARASGSSETQYF.

The chain employs TRBV27 and TRBJ1-5, with D uncertain. V dropped 5 bases and J dropped 6 bases, with 20 bases sitting between them. From germline, CDR1 is MNHEY and CDR2 SMNVEV (reference sequence). CDR3 size: 16 residues. CDR3 region: CASSPLAAGLGQPQHF. As DNA, the CDR3 is TGTGCCAGCAGTCCCCTGGCGGCCGGACTAGGTCAGCCCCAGCATTTT.

J is TRBJ1-5 and V is TRBV19, with no clear D. The ends were cut back, 1 base at V and 2 bases at J, with 6 bases in the middle. The CDR3 length is 14 residues. Germline loops: CDR1 LNHDA, CDR2 SQIVND (reference sequence). The CDR3 DNA reads TGTGCCAGTAGTATAGCGGTAGGCAATCAGCCCCAGCATTTT. Translated, it gives CASSIAVGNQPQHF.